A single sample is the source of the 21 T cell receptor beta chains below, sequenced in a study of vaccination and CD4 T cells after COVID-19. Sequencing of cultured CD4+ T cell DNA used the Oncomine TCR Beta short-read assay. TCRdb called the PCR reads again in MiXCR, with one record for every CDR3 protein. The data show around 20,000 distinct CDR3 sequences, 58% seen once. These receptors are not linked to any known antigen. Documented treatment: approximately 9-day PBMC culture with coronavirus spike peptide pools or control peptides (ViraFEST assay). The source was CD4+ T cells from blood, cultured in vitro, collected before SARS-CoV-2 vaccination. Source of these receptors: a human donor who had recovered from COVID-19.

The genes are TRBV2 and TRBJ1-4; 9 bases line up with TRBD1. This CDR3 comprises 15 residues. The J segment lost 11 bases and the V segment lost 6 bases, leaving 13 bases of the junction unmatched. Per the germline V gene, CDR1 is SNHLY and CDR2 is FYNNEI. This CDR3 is CASSTNHRGPPKLFF. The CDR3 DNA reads TGTGCCAGCAGCACAAACCACAGGGGGCCACCTAAACTGTTTTTT.

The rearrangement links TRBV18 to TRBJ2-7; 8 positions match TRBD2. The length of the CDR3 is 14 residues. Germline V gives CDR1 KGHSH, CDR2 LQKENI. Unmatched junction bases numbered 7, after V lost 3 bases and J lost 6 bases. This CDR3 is CASSPSWTSSEQYF. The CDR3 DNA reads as TGTGCCAGCTCACCCTCCTGGACTAGCAGCGAGCAGTACTTC.

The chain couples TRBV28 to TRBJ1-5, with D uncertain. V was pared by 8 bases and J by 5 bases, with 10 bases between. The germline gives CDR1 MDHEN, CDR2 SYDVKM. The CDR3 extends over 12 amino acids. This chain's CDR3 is CASLARDQPQHF. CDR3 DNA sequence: TGTGCCAGCTTAGCCAGAGATCAGCCCCAGCATTTT.

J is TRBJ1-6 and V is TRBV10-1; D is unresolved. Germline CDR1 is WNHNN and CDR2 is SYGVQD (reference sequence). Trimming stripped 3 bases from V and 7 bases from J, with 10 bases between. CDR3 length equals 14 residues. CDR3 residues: CASSESTENSPLHF. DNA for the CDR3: TGCGCCAGCAGTGAATCTACAGAGAATTCACCCCTCCACTTT.

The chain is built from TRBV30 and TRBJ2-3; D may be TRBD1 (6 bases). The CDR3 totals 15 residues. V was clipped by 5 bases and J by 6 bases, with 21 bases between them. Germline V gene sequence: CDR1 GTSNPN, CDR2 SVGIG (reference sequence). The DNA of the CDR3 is TGTGCCTGGTCGGGCTTGGGCCCGAGGGGGGATACGCAGTATTTT. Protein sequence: CAWSGLGPRGDTQYF.

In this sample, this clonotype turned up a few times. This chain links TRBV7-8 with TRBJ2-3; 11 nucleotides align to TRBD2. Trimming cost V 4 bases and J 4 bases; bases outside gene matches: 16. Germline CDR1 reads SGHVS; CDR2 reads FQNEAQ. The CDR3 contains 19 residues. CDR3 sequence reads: CASSSVLRLAGPGADTQYF. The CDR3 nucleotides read TGTGCCAGCAGCTCGGTCTTGCGACTAGCGGGACCTGGGGCAGATACGCAGTATTTT.

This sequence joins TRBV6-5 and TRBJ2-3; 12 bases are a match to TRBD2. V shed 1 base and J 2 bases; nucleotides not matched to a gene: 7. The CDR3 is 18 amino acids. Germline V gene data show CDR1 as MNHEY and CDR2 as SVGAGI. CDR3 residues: CASSYYGRLAGDTDTQYF. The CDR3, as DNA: TGTGCCAGCAGTTACTACGGTCGACTAGCGGGGGACACAGATACGCAGTATTTT.

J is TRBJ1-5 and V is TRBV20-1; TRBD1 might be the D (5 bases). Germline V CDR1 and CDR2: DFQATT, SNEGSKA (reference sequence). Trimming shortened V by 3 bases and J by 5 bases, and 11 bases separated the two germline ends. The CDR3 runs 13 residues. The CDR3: CSASRGRDQPQHF. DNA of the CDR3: TGCAGTGCTAGTCGGGGCAGGGATCAGCCCCAGCATTTT.

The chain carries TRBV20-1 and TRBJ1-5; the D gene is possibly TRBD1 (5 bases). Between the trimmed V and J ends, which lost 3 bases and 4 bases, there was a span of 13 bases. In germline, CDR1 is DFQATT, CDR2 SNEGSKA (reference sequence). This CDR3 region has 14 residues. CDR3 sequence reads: CSASRQGGNQPQHF. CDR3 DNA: TGCAGTGCTAGCCGGCAGGGAGGTAATCAGCCCCAGCATTTT.

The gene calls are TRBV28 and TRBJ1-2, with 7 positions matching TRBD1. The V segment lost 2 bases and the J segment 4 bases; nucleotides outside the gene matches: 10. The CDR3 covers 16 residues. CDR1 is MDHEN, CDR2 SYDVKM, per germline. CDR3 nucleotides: TGTGCCAGCAGTTTAGGGGGACTCAGGGGGAGCTATGGCTACACCTTC. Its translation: CASSLGGLRGSYGYTF.

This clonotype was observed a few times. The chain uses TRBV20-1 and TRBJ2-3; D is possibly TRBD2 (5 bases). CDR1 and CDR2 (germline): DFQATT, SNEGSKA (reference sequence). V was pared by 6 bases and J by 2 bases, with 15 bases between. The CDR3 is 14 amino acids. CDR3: CSARSLATTDTQYF. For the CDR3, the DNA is TGCAGTGCCAGGTCCCTAGCTACCACAGATACGCAGTATTTT.

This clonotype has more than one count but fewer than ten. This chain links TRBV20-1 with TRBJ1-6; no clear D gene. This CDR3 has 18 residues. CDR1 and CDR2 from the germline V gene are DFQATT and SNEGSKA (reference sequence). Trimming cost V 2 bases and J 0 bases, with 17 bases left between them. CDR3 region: CSARRTRDLVSYNSPLHF. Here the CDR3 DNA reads TGCAGTGCTAGACGCACACGGGATTTGGTCTCCTATAATTCACCCCTCCACTTT.

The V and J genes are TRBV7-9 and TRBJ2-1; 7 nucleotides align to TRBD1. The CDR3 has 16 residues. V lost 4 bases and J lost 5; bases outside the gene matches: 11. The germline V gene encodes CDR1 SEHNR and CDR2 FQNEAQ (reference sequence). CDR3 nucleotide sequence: TGTGCCAGCAGCTCCCAAGGTCGGCAGGGGGACAATGAGCAGTTCTTC. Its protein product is CASSSQGRQGDNEQFF.

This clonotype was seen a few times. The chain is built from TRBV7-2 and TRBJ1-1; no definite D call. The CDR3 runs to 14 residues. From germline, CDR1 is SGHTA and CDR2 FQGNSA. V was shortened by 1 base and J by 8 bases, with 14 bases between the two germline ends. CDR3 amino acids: CASSLEIQRIEAFF. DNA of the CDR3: TGTGCCAGCAGCTTAGAAATACAGCGAATAGAAGCTTTCTTT.

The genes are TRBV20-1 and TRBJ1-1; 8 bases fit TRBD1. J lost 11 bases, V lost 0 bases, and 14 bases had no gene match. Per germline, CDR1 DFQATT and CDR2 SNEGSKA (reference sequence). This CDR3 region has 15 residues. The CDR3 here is CSARDPGQGTFDAFF. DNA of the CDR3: TGCAGTGCTAGAGATCCAGGACAGGGTACGTTTGACGCTTTCTTT.

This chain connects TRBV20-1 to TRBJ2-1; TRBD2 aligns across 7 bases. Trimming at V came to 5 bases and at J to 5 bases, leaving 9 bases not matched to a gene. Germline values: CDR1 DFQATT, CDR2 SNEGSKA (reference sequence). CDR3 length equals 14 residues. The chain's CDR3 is CSACSSGIHNEQFF. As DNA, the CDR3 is TGCAGTGCTTGTTCTAGCGGAATCCACAATGAGCAGTTCTTC.

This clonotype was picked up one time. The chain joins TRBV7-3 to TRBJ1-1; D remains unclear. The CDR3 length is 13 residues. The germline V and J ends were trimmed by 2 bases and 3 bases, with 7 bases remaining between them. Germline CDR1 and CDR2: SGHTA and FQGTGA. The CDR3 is CASSLFVDTEAFF. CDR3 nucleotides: TGTGCCAGCAGCTTATTCGTGGACACTGAAGCTTTCTTT. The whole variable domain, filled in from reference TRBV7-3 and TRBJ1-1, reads GAGVSQTPSNKVTEKGKYVELRCDPISGHTALYWYRQSLGQGPEFLIYFQGTGAADDSGLPNDRFFAVRPEGSVSTLKIQRTERGDSAVYLCASSLFVDTEAFFGQGTRLTVV.

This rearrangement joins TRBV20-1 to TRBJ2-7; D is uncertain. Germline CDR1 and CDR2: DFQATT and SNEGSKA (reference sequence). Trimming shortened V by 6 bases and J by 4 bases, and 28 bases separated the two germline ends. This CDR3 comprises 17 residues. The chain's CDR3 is CSAKYPPLSPLGYEQYF. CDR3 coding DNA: TGCAGTGCCAAATACCCCCCTTTATCCCCCCTGGGATACGAGCAGTACTTC.

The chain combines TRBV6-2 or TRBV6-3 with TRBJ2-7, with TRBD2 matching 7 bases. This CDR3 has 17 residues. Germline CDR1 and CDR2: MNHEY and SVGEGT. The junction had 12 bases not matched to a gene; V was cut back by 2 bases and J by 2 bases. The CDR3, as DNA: TGTGCCAGCAGTTACGCCCTAGGTAGCGGGTATGCCTACGAGCAGTACTTC. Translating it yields CASSYALGSGYAYEQYF.

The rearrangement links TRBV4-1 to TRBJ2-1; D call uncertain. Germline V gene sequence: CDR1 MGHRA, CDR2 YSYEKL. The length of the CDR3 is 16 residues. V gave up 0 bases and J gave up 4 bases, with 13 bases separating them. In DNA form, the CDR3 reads TGCGCCAGCAGCCAAGATCTTCGCGGCAGTTACAATGAGCAGTTCTTC. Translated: CASSQDLRGSYNEQFF.

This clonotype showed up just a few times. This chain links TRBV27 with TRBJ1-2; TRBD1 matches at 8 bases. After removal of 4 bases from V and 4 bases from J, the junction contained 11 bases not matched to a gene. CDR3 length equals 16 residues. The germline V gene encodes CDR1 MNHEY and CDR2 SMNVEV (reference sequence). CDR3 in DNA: TGTGCCAGCAGTTACGGACAGGGCGCTGGGACCTATGGCTACACCTTC. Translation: CASSYGQGAGTYGYTF.